The 18 T cell receptor beta chains below all came from one sample that was sequenced in a study of T cells after yellow fever vaccination. From the 5' RACE reads, TCRdb called clonotypes with MiXCR, one entry per CDR3 protein. The sample consists of a few hundred thousand distinct CDR3 sequences, 12% of them appearing once. The starting material was CD4+ T cells sorted from PBMCs, obtained 15 days after the yellow fever booster vaccination. These receptors came from a young man who received the YFV17D yellow fever vaccine.

The chain couples TRBV12-3 or TRBV12-4 to TRBJ1-6; 7 bases line up with TRBD1. With V trimmed by 6 bases and J by 7 bases, 9 bases remained unmatched. The CDR3 length is 15 residues. The CDR3 DNA reads as TGTGCCAGCAGCCCGACAGGGAGTATGAATTCACCCCTCCACTTT. It is translated as CASSPTGSMNSPLHF.

This clonotype was seen more than once but under ten times. The genes are TRBV7-9 and TRBJ2-5, with 9 bases lining up with TRBD2. CDR1 is SEHNR and CDR2 is FQNEAQ in the germline V gene (reference sequence). Trimming took 1 base from V and 1 from J; bases not matched to a gene: 4. This CDR3 has 16 amino acids. CDR3 in DNA: TGTGCCAGCAGCTTAGGAGGTAGCGGGGGCCAAGAGACCCAGTACTTC. It specifies CASSLGGSGGQETQYF. Using reference TRBV7-9 and TRBJ2-5 for the parts outside the CDR3, the full variable domain is DTGVSQNPRHKITKRGQNVTFRCDPISEHNRLYWYRQTLGQGPEFLTYFQNEAQLEKSRLLSDRFSAERPKGSFSTLEIQRTEQGDSAMYLCASSLGGSGGQETQYFGPGTRLLVL.

This clonotype appeared a few times. This sequence joins TRBV9 and TRBJ2-3; TRBD2 might be the D (5 bases). There are 15 residues in the CDR3. V was shortened by 4 bases and J by 6 bases, with 18 bases between the two germline ends. Germline CDR1 reads SGDLS; CDR2 reads YYNGEE. CDR3 sequence reads: CASSRTPTGPDTQYF. In DNA form, the CDR3 reads TGTGCCAGCAGCCGGACTCCCACTGGGCCGGATACGCAGTATTTT. Combining the CDR3 with reference TRBV9 and TRBJ2-3 gives the whole variable domain DSGVTQTPKHLITATGQRVTLRCSPRSGDLSVYWYQQSLDQGLQFLIQYYNGEERAKGNILERFSAQQFPDLHSELNLSSLELGDSALYFCASSRTPTGPDTQYFGPGTRLTVL.

This clonotype was seen a few times. V and J are TRBV7-3 and TRBJ1-1, with D possibly TRBD1 on 5 matching bases. The CDR3 extends over 16 amino acids. Germline V gene lookup returns CDR1 SGHTA and CDR2 FQGTGA. Trimming left V 1 base short and J 0 bases short, with 12 bases between. CDR3 loop: CASSLMGGRLNTEAFF. The CDR3 DNA reads TGTGCCAGCAGCTTAATGGGGGGACGGTTGAACACTGAAGCTTTCTTT. Supplemented by reference TRBV7-3 and TRBJ1-1, the full variable domain reads GAGVSQTPSNKVTEKGKYVELRCDPISGHTALYWYRQSLGQGPEFLIYFQGTGAADDSGLPNDRFFAVRPEGSVSTLKIQRTERGDSAVYLCASSLMGGRLNTEAFFGQGTRLTVV.

This chain joins TRBV2 and TRBJ2-2, with D possibly being TRBD2 (6 bases). Germline CDR1 is SNHLY and CDR2 is FYNNEI. V lost 0 bases to trimming and J lost 6 bases, with 11 bases between them. The CDR3 extends over 15 amino acids. The CDR3 is CASSEARGGAGELFF. CDR3 nucleotides: TGTGCCAGCAGTGAAGCACGGGGAGGCGCCGGGGAGCTGTTTTTT.

This clonotype appeared many times. The V call is TRBV2, the J call TRBJ1-5; D unresolved. V lost 0 bases to trimming and J lost 3 bases, with 12 bases between them. The CDR3 spans 16 residues. Germline-derived CDR1 and CDR2 are SNHLY and FYNNEI. Here the CDR3 reads CASSEADDAVNQPQHF. DNA of the CDR3: TGTGCCAGCAGTGAAGCCGACGACGCAGTCAATCAGCCCCAGCATTTT.

The rearrangement uses TRBV18 and TRBJ2-7; no clear D gene. The CDR3 covers 14 residues. V shed 6 bases and J shed 3 bases, with 15 bases lying between them. Germline loops: CDR1 KGHSH, CDR2 LQKENI. The CDR3 here is CASSPGSEVYEQYF. CDR3 DNA sequence: TGTGCCAGCTCGCCCGGGTCAGAGGTCTACGAGCAGTACTTC. Complete variable domain (other parts from reference TRBV18 and TRBJ2-7): NAGVMQNPRHLVRRRGQEARLRCSPMKGHSHVYWYRQLPEEGLKFMVYLQKENIIDESGMPKERFSAEFPKEGPSILRIQQVVRGDSAAYFCASSPGSEVYEQYFGPGTRLTVT.

CDR3 amino acids: CASSGDRDSEAFF. For the CDR3, the DNA is TGTGCCAGCAGTGGAGACCGGGACAGTGAAGCTTTCTTT. The chain has TRBV2 and TRBJ1-1; 7 nucleotides line up with TRBD1. With 4 bases clipped from V and 7 bases from J, the junction kept 6 bases outside the gene matches. In germline, CDR1 is SNHLY, CDR2 FYNNEI. The CDR3 length is 13 residues.

V and J are TRBV7-2 and TRBJ2-5; TRBD2 aligns across 9 bases. From germline, CDR1 is SGHTA and CDR2 FQGNSA. CDR3 length: 15 residues. Trimming cost V 5 bases and J 2 bases; bases outside gene matches: 6. The CDR3 protein is CASSRKRGAQETQYF. CDR3 in DNA: TGTGCCAGCAGCCGGAAGCGGGGGGCACAAGAGACCCAGTACTTC.

This clonotype came up a few times. The CDR3 region is CASSPRRLAGVNEQFF. DNA of the CDR3: TGTGCCAGCAGCCCCAGACGACTAGCGGGGGTGAATGAGCAGTTCTTC. The chain recombines TRBV7-9 with TRBJ2-1; 12 bases fit TRBD2. The CDR3 has 16 residues. Germline CDR1 is SEHNR and CDR2 is FQNEAQ (reference sequence). Losses at the gene ends were 5 bases for V and 7 bases for J; bases not matched to a gene: 9.

This clonotype was picked up a small number of times. The J gene is TRBJ1-5, the V gene TRBV7-2, with a possible D match to TRBD1 (5 bases). Germline V gene lookup returns CDR1 SGHTA and CDR2 FQGNSA. The V and J ends lost 5 bases and 6 bases respectively, with 14 bases between them. The CDR3 sequence is 14 residues long. The CDR3 bases are TGTGCCAGCAGCCCGGGACTTGGGGCTCAGCCCCAGCATTTT. It encodes CASSPGLGAQPQHF. Supplemented by reference TRBV7-2 and TRBJ1-5, the full variable domain reads GAGVSQSPSNKVTEKGKDVELRCDPISGHTALYWYRQSLGQGLEFLIYFQGNSAPDKSGLPSDRFSAERTGGSVSTLTIQRTQQEDSAVYLCASSPGLGAQPQHFGDGTRLSIL.

This chain links TRBV9 with TRBJ2-5; D is ambiguous. This CDR3 region has 15 residues. Germline CDR1 is SGDLS and CDR2 is YYNGEE. V was trimmed by 0 bases and J by 5 bases, leaving 14 bases between them. In DNA, the CDR3 is TGTGCCAGCAGCGTAGGTGGTAGCTTGGGGGAGACCCAGTACTTC. Translating it yields CASSVGGSLGETQYF.

This clonotype was counted ten times or more. The V and J genes are TRBV12-3 or TRBV12-4 and TRBJ2-3; tentatively, D is TRBD2 (6 bases). This CDR3 comprises 17 residues. Trimming removed 3 bases at V and 4 bases at J, with 20 bases between. The CDR3 DNA follows: TGTGCCAGCAGTTTCAGGTCTACTAGGAGGGGCCCAGATACGCAGTATTTT. This codes for CASSFRSTRRGPDTQYF.

This clonotype has at least ten counts. Mismatch with germline at one junction end may stem from a read error. V and J are TRBV7-9 and TRBJ2-7, with TRBD1 matching over 8 bases. Germline assignment: CDR1 SEHNR and CDR2 FQNEAQ (reference sequence). The CDR3 covers 12 residues. CDR3 sequence reads: CASSLDSGTGTF. The CDR3 coding sequence is TGTGCCAGCAGCTTAGATTCCGGGACAGGCACCTTC.

This clonotype showed up just a few times. The J gene is TRBJ1-5, the V gene TRBV7-6, with a weak D call TRBD1 (5 bases). The CDR3 sequence is 17 residues long. Germline V CDR1 and CDR2: SGHVS, FNYEAQ. V was trimmed by 3 bases and J by 7 bases, leaving 22 bases between them. The CDR3 nucleotides are TGTGCCAGCAGCTTCCACCCGAGGGGTTCCGTAGGGCAGCCCCAGCATTTT. This sequence encodes CASSFHPRGSVGQPQHF.

The sample holds a few counts of this clonotype. The chain employs TRBV5-1 and TRBJ2-1; D could derive from TRBD1 or TRBD2 (5 bases each). The germline V gene has CDR1 SGHRS and CDR2 YFSETQ. V lost 5 bases, J lost 0 bases, and 12 bases lay in between. The CDR3 runs 15 residues. CDR3 amino acids: CASSMGDGSYNEQFF. The DNA of the CDR3 is TGCGCCAGCAGTATGGGGGACGGCTCCTACAATGAGCAGTTCTTC. The whole variable domain, remainder taken from reference TRBV5-1 and TRBJ2-1, is KAGVTQTPRYLIKTRGQQVTLSCSPISGHRSVSWYQQTPGQGLQFLFEYFSETQRNKGNFPGRFSGRQFSNSRSEMNVSTLELGDSALYLCASSMGDGSYNEQFFGPGTRLTVL.

The rearrangement joins TRBV20-1 to TRBJ1-4, with no clear D. The germline CDR1 and CDR2 sequences are DFQATT and SNEGSKA (reference sequence). The length of the CDR3 is 14 residues. V lost 2 bases and J lost 4, with 11 bases in between. CDR3 nucleotides: TGCAGTGCTAGATCTGTGCAATTTAATGAAAAACTGTTTTTT. It translates to CSARSVQFNEKLFF.

This clonotype was seen a handful of times. The rearrangement uses TRBV15 and TRBJ2-7; 8 bases are a match to TRBD2. With V trimmed by 1 base and J by 4 bases, 3 bases remained unmatched. The CDR3 runs 14 residues. The germline CDR1 and CDR2 sequences are LNHNV and YYDKDF (reference sequence). The CDR3 nucleotides are TGTGCCACCAGCAGAGGACCTAGCGGGTACGAGCAGTACGTC. It yields the protein CATSRGPSGYEQYV.